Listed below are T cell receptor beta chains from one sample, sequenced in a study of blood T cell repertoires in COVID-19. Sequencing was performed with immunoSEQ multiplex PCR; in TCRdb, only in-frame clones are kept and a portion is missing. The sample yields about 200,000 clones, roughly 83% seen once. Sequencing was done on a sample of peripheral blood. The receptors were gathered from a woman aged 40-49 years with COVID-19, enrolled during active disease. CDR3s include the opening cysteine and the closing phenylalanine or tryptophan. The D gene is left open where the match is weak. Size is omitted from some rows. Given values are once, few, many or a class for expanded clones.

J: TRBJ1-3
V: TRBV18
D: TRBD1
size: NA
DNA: TGTGCCAGCTCACCACCCAACAGGGGACATGGAAACACCATATATTTT
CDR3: CASSPPNRGHGNTIYF

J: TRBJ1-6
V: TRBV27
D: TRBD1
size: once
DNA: TGTGCCAGCAGTTTCGGGCAGGGGGCCCCTAATTCACCCCTCCACTTT
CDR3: CASSFGQGAPNSPLHF

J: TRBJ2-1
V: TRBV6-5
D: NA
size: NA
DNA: TGTGCCAGCAGTATTGTAGGGGTTAATGAGCAGTTCTTC
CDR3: CASSIVGVNEQFF

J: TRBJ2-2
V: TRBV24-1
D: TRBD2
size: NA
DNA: TGTGCCACCAGTGATTTTAGCGGGGGTGCGACCGGGGAGCTGTTTTTT
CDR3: CATSDFSGGATGELFF

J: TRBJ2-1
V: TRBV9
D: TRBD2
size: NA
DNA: TGTGCCAGCAGCGGAGCGGGGGTAGTCAATGAGCAGTTCTTC
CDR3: CASSGAGVVNEQFF

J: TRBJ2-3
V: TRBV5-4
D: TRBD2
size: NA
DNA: TGTGCCAGCAGCTTGGCTGTGGCGGGGGGGGTCAAAGATACGCAGTATTTT
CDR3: CASSLAVAGGVKDTQYF

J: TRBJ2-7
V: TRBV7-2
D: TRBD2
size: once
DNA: TGTGCCAGCAGCTTAGCCCCAGCGGGATACGAGCAGTACTTC
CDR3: CASSLAPAGYEQYF

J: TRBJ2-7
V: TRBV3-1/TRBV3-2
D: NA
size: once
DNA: TGTGCCAGCAGCCTTGGGCGGGCCTACGAGCAGTACTTC
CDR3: CASSLGRAYEQYF

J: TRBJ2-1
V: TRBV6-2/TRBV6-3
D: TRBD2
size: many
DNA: TGTGCCAGCAGCCCAAGCGGGAGCGAGATCGATGAGCAGTTCTTC
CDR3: CASSPSGSEIDEQFF

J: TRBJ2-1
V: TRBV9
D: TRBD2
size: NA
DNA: TGTGCCAGCAGCGTAGGTCCCCTGACTAGCGGGGACAATGAGCAGTTCTTC
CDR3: CASSVGPLTSGDNEQFF

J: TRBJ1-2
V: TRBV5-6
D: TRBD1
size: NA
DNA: TGTGCCAGCAGCTTGGCCGGGACAGCGAACTATGGCTACACCTTC
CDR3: CASSLAGTANYGYTF

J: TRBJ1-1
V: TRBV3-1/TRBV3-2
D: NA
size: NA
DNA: TGTGCCAGCAGCCCATCGCGGAGCCGGATCATGAACACTGAAGCTTTCTTT
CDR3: CASSPSRSRIMNTEAFF

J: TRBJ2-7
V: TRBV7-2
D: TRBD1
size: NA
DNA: TGTGCCAGCAGACGGGACAGCTACGAGCAGTACTTC
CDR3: CASRRDSYEQYF

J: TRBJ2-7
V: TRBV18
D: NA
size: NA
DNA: TGTGCCAGCTCACCGGGGGCCCGGCGGATGTACGAGCAGTACTTC
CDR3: CASSPGARRMYEQYF

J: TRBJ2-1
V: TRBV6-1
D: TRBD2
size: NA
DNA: TGTGCCAGCAGTGACCGCCTCAGAGGCGGGAGCTACAATGAGCAGTTCTTC
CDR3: CASSDRLRGGSYNEQFF

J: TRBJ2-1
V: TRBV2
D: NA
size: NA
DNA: TGTGCCAGCAGTGAAGCGGAGATCACGAGTCGGGAGCAGTTCTTC
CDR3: CASSEAEITSREQFF

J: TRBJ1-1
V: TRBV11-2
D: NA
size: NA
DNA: TGTGCCAGCAGACATTTAAGGGGGAAAGGCACTGAAGCTTTCTTT
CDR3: CASRHLRGKGTEAFF

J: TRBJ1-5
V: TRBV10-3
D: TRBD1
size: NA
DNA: TGTGCCATCAGTGGCGGGACAGGGGGCAATCAGCCCCAGCATTTT
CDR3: CAISGGTGGNQPQHF

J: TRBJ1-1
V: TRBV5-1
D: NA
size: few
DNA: TGCGCCAGCACCCCGAGAGGACAGAACACTGAAGCTTTCTTT
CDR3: CASTPRGQNTEAFF

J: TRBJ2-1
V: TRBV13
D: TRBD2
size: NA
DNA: TGTGCCAGCAGCTCTACTAGCGGGGGAGAAGAAAGCAATGAGCAGTTCTTC
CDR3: CASSSTSGGEESNEQFF

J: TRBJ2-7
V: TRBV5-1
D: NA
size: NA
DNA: TGCGCCAGCAGCTCAACAACAACTAGAAACGAGCAGTACTTC
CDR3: CASSSTTTRNEQYF

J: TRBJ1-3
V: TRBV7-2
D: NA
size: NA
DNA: TGTGCCAGCAGCCCATCCGTGGCACAGGGATCAGGAAACACCATATATTTT
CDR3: CASSPSVAQGSGNTIYF